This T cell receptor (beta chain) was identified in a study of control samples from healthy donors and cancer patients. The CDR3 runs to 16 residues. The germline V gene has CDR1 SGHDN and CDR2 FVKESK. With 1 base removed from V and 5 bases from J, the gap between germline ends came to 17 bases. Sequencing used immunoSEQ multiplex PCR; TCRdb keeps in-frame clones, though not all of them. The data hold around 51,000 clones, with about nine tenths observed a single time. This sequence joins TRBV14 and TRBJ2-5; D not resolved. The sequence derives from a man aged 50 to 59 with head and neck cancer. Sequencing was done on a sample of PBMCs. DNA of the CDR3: TGTGCCAGCAGCCAAGTCGGCCAGAGTGTCGGGGAGACCCAGTACTTC. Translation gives CASSQVGQSVGETQYF. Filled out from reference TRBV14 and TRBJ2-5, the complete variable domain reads EAGVTQFPSHSVIEKGQTVTLRCDPISGHDNLYWYRRVMGKEIKFLLHFVKESKQDESGMPNNRFLAERTGGTYSTLKVQPAELEDSGVYFCASSQVGQSVGETQYFGPGTRLLVL.